This T cell receptor beta chain was captured in a study of beta chain features in type 1 diabetes. Overall study: Examination covered fewer than 110 million sorted cells spanning all samples. Study results and caveats: For Type 1 diabetes patients, all four CD4+ subsets carried TCRB CDR3s that were moderately but significantly shorter.

For this clone: Its matching antigen is unknown.

Every isolated RNA sample was fully reverse transcribed, so sequencing captured expressed TCRB transcripts. Clones were read by immunoSEQ multiplex PCR, and TCRdb kept only the in-frame ones, dropping some. The sample lists about 330,000 clones, approximately 10% occurring once. The CDR3 contains 12 residues. Purities in excess of 95% were seen in all sorted populations. What was sequenced was naive CD4+ T cells from blood. The TCR originated in a woman younger than 45 in good health. The chain uses TRBV21-1 and TRBJ1-2; the D call TRBD1 from the table was never checked on the DNA. TRBV21-1 is a pseudogene locus. The CDR3 loop is CASSDLRQGYTF. The CDR3 nucleotides read TGTGCCAGCAGCGACCTAAGACAGGGTTACACCTTC.